The entry below describes one T cell receptor beta chain. Its antigen remains unidentified. Base qualities are not provided; no much larger clone lies one nucleotide away. Participants in the prospective study were aged about 18 to 90 years, lived in more than 20 United States geographic areas, and enrolled through a virtual design. In the prospective study, participants were assigned to cohorts based on the clinical history participants reported in a screening survey and a study questionnaire. ImmuneRACE Cohort 3 recovered participants were defined by two consecutive negative NP/OP PCR tests, healthcare professional clearance, or symptom resolution. In the prospective study, whole blood, serum and a nasopharyngeal or oropharyngeal swab were collected from each participant by mobile phlebotomists. Additional blood draws and questionnaires over an approximately 2-month period could optionally be provided by prospective study participants. Blood samples from the prospective study were shipped frozen or at room temperature prior to DNA extraction.

Including cysteine and phenylalanine, the CDR3 has 12 amino acids. Here the CDR3 DNA is all that survives: 36 bases in frame from base 1. For CDR1 and CDR2, the germline V gene lists SNHLY and FYNNEI. The germline ends are 17 bases apart after V is trimmed by 8 bases and J by 10 bases. The entry originates in a study of blood T cell repertoires in COVID-19 (dated by TCRdb to about 2020). As for the study more broadly: Samples from collaborators originated in the United States, Italy and Spain and spanned both the acute and convalescent phases of COVID-19. The material from the prospective study consisted of cDNA or gDNA derived from T cells, B-cell-depleted T cells, or PBMCs. The samples were drawn from two sources: the first 160 participants of the ongoing ImmuneRACE study, and 1,000 to 1,500 subjects contributed by 6 global collaborators. Where HLA class I and class II types were available, the types were taken from metadata supplied by the sample provider, not from assay-based typing. The dataset comprised deeply sampled blood TCRbeta repertoires from subjects exposed to, actively infected with, or recovered from COVID-19. A de-identified subject ID, COVID-19 status, age in years and sex were almost always included in the sample metadata. The repertoires were released in a freely available public database meant as a resource for research on the immune response to SARS-CoV-2. The full study reports these points: The amount of clinical and demographic metadata varied by source and participant and was provided uncurated.

The immunoSEQ Assay, a bias-controlled multiplex PCR, was used to amplify TCRbeta CDR3 regions from genomic DNA. The original methods were these. Nucleated cell counts per sample were estimated from amplification of reference gene primers within the assay. To quantify the absolute abundance of each unique TCRbeta CDR3 rearrangement, sequence reads were collapsed and filtered. For each sample, productive Simpson clonality was calculated as the square root of Simpson's diversity index across productive rearrangements. TCRdb obtained this table from immuneACCESS and retained in-frame rearrangements with V and J assigned. These tables miss some clones; where compared with another copy, unresolved V genes account for less than half of the shortfall, and the remainder is unexplained. V and J calls and clone size follow that table, whereas D and trimming were derived from the DNA. The sample table records 450,000 to 500,000 clones; around 90% of these occur just once. The top ten hold 0.65% to 0.9% of the sample.

The V and J segments used are TRBV2 and TRBJ1-1; tentative D gene TRBD1, with 6 bases matching. Sequencing input: PBMCs or T cells enriched from blood (not recorded which). The sequence was collected from a woman aged 18-29 years who had recovered from COVID-19. The CDR3 has the sequence CASHGTPRAAFF. The sequence in DNA is TGTGCCAGCCATGGGACACCACGGGCAGCTTTCTTT.